The source of this T cell receptor (beta chain) is a study of T cell changes during pregnancy in multiple sclerosis. Here immunoSEQ multiplex PCR was the method, and the copy in TCRdb shows in-frame clones only, minus some. Of approximately 40,000 clones in the sample, almost 95% were seen once. The TCR sequence derives from a female donor with multiple sclerosis, enrolled in a pregnancy study. The sequencing here drew on CD4+ T cells from peripheral blood mononuclear cells, taken before pregnancy.

The CDR3 spells CASSPGQRPTDTQYF. The CDR3 DNA reads TGTGCCAGCAGCCCGGGACAGCGTCCCACAGATACGCAGTATTTT. The rearrangement links TRBV5-4 to TRBJ2-3; the match to TRBD1 covers 7 bases. The CDR3 spans 15 residues. V trimming: 4 bases; J trimming: 2 bases; junction bases outside the gene matches: 7. Germline V gene sequence: CDR1 SGHNT, CDR2 YYREEE (reference sequence). The whole variable domain, filled in from reference TRBV5-4 and TRBJ2-3, reads ETGVTQSPTHLIKTRGQQVTLRCSSQSGHNTVSWYQQALGQGPQFIFQYYREEENGRGNFPPRFSGLQFPNYSSELNVNALELDDSALYLCASSPGQRPTDTQYFGPGTRLTVL.